The rows below give T cell receptor beta chains drawn from one sample of a study of blood T cell repertoires in COVID-19. Produced via immunoSEQ multiplex PCR; TCRdb's table is partial and in-frame only. The sample records 200,000 to 250,000 clones, about 83% being singletons. Sequenced: PBMCs or T cells enriched from blood (not recorded which). These receptors originate from a woman aged 45-65 years who had been exposed to COVID-19. CDR3s include the opening cysteine and the closing phenylalanine or tryptophan. The order of the fields is D gene, clone size, V gene, J gene, CDR3 DNA, CDR3 protein. A D gene is named only where the DNA matches it firmly. Part of the rows lack a size; the others show once, few, many or a class for expanded clones.

d_call: TRBD1; clone_size: NA; v_call: TRBV5-1; j_call: TRBJ1-1; cdr3_nt: TGCGCCAGCAGCACCGGGACAGGGGTGAACACTGAAGCTTTCTTT; cdr3_aa: CASSTGTGVNTEAFF
d_call: TRBD1; clone_size: NA; v_call: TRBV5-6; j_call: TRBJ1-1; cdr3_nt: TGTGCCAGCAGCTTGGGGGTACAGGGGGCACGAGTGAACACTGAAGCTTTCTTT; cdr3_aa: CASSLGVQGARVNTEAFF
d_call: NA; clone_size: NA; v_call: TRBV5-1; j_call: TRBJ1-5; cdr3_nt: TGCGCCAGCAGGGAGAGGGTAGGTCAGCCCCAGCATTTT; cdr3_aa: CASRERVGQPQHF
d_call: NA; clone_size: NA; v_call: TRBV19; j_call: TRBJ1-5; cdr3_nt: TGTGCCAGTAGTCTGGGGGCCGGACCAAATCAGCCCCAGCATTTT; cdr3_aa: CASSLGAGPNQPQHF
d_call: NA; clone_size: NA; v_call: TRBV5-1; j_call: TRBJ1-1; cdr3_nt: TGCGCCAGCAGCTCTTGGGATCGGTCAGGGGTGGGGAAGAACACTGAAGCTTTCTTT; cdr3_aa: CASSSWDRSGVGKNTEAFF
d_call: NA; clone_size: NA; v_call: TRBV9; j_call: TRBJ2-1; cdr3_nt: TGTGCCAGCAGCGTCCGGGGGGCCAGTAACAATGAGCAGTTCTTC; cdr3_aa: CASSVRGASNNEQFF
d_call: TRBD1; clone_size: NA; v_call: TRBV7-8; j_call: TRBJ1-3; cdr3_nt: TGTGCCAGCAGCTTGTACCGGGACAGGAGGCCTGGAAACACCATATATTTT; cdr3_aa: CASSLYRDRRPGNTIYF
d_call: NA; clone_size: NA; v_call: TRBV27; j_call: TRBJ1-2; cdr3_nt: TGTGCCAGCAGTTTATCCACAGTGAGCCCCTTCTATGGCTACACCTTC; cdr3_aa: CASSLSTVSPFYGYTF
d_call: NA; clone_size: NA; v_call: TRBV21-1; j_call: TRBJ2-7; cdr3_nt: TGTGCCAGCAGCAAAGGAGGGAACGAGCAGTACTTC; cdr3_aa: CASSKGGNEQYF
d_call: NA; clone_size: NA; v_call: TRBV29-1; j_call: TRBJ2-7; cdr3_nt: TGCAGCGTTGCAACAGGTGGGCTAGGGAACGAGCAGTACTTC; cdr3_aa: CSVATGGLGNEQYF
d_call: NA; clone_size: few; v_call: TRBV5-4; j_call: TRBJ2-2; cdr3_nt: TGTGCCAGCAGCAGAGGGGGAAACACCGGGGAGCTGTTTTTT; cdr3_aa: CASSRGGNTGELFF
d_call: NA; clone_size: once; v_call: TRBV5-1; j_call: TRBJ2-3; cdr3_nt: TGCGCCAGCAGCTTGGACAGGGTAACAGATACGCAGTATTTT; cdr3_aa: CASSLDRVTDTQYF
d_call: NA; clone_size: NA; v_call: TRBV18; j_call: TRBJ1-1; cdr3_nt: TGTGCCAGCACGAGTTATGGTGGTAGTGACACTGAAGCTTTCTTT; cdr3_aa: CASTSYGGSDTEAFF
d_call: TRBD1; clone_size: NA; v_call: TRBV27; j_call: TRBJ2-1; cdr3_nt: TGTGCCAGCAGTAGGGGACAGCACTACAATGAGCAGTTCTTC; cdr3_aa: CASSRGQHYNEQFF
d_call: TRBD1; clone_size: once; v_call: TRBV5-4; j_call: TRBJ2-5; cdr3_nt: TGTGCCAGCAGCTTGGCCAGGGGGCTTCAAGAGACCCAGTACTTC; cdr3_aa: CASSLARGLQETQYF
d_call: NA; clone_size: NA; v_call: TRBV30; j_call: TRBJ1-1; cdr3_nt: TGTGCCTGGAGACCTGGGACTTCGAACACTGAAGCTTTCTTT; cdr3_aa: CAWRPGTSNTEAFF
d_call: TRBD1; clone_size: few; v_call: TRBV18; j_call: TRBJ1-1; cdr3_nt: TGTGCCAGCTCAGTTCAGGGGGACACTGAAGCTTTCTTT; cdr3_aa: CASSVQGDTEAFF
d_call: NA; clone_size: NA; v_call: TRBV11-1; j_call: TRBJ1-1; cdr3_nt: TGTGCCAGCAGCCCCAGGTTGAACACTGAAGCTTTCTTT; cdr3_aa: CASSPRLNTEAFF
d_call: NA; clone_size: NA; v_call: TRBV2; j_call: TRBJ1-1; cdr3_nt: TGTGCCAGCAGTGAACGGGGTGCAGGGGCCCTTTTCGGGAAGGCTTTCTTT; cdr3_aa: CASSERGAGALFGKAFF
d_call: TRBD1; clone_size: NA; v_call: TRBV18; j_call: TRBJ1-4; cdr3_nt: TGTGCCAGCTCGGACAGGGGTGAAAAACTGTTTTTT; cdr3_aa: CASSDRGEKLFF
d_call: TRBD1; clone_size: NA; v_call: TRBV30; j_call: TRBJ1-2; cdr3_nt: TGTGCCTGGGGCACCGGGACAGGGGTAGGGGGCTACACCTTC; cdr3_aa: CAWGTGTGVGGYTF
d_call: NA; clone_size: NA; v_call: TRBV6-2/TRBV6-3; j_call: TRBJ2-7; cdr3_nt: TGTGCCAGCAGTTATGGAGGGCTGACCTACGAGCAGTACTTC; cdr3_aa: CASSYGGLTYEQYF
d_call: TRBD1; clone_size: NA; v_call: TRBV2; j_call: TRBJ2-7; cdr3_nt: TGTGCCAGCAAGGAAAGGGACAGGGGGTCCTACGAGCAGTACTTC; cdr3_aa: CASKERDRGSYEQYF
d_call: TRBD2; clone_size: once; v_call: TRBV5-1; j_call: TRBJ2-1; cdr3_nt: TGCGCCAGCAGCTTGGACCCTAGCGGGGATGGGTATGAGCAGTTCTTC; cdr3_aa: CASSLDPSGDGYEQFF
d_call: TRBD1; clone_size: NA; v_call: TRBV5-1; j_call: TRBJ1-1; cdr3_nt: TGCGCCAGTAGCCTCCGGACAGGGGGCACTGAAGCTTTCTTT; cdr3_aa: CASSLRTGGTEAFF